This TCR beta chain derives from a study of identical twins. TCRdb used MiXCR to reprocess the 5' RACE reads, holding one entry per CDR3 protein. The sample gives about 450,000 distinct CDR3 sequences, about 18% of which show up once; around 12% is in the top ten. At least ten counts were recorded for this clonotype. Germline lookup yields CDR1 DFQATT and CDR2 SNEGSKA (reference sequence). This CDR3 comprises 11 residues. Trimming took off 6 bases at V and 0 bases at J, with 6 bases between the two ends. This chain connects TRBV20-1 to TRBJ2-7; tentatively, D is TRBD2 (5 bases). Sequencing input: naive T cells sorted from blood. The receptor was derived from a man in his fifties in good health. CDR3 in DNA: TGCAGTGCGGAGGACTCCTACGAGCAGTACTTC. This translates into CSAEDSYEQYF.